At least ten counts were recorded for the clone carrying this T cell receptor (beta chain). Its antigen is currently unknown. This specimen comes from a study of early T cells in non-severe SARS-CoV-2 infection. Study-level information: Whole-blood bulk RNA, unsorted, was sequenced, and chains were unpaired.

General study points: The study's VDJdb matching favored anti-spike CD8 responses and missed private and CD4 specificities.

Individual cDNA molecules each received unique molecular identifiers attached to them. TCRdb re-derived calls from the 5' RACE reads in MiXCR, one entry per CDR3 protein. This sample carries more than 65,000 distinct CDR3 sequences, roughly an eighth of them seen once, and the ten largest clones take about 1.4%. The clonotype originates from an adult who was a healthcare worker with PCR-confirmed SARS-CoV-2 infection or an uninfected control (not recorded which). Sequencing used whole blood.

In DNA, the CDR3 is TGTGCCAGCAGCCCCCGGTCCCCAGATACGCAGTATTTT. It is translated as CASSPRSPDTQYF. The gene calls are TRBV11-2 and TRBJ2-3; D is undetermined. Trimming took 5 bases from V and 4 from J, leaving 10 bases between them. The CDR3 length is 13 residues. Germline loops: CDR1 SGHAT, CDR2 FQNNGV.